The sequence of this TCR beta chain was determined in a study of graft-versus-host responses after intestinal transplantation (TCRdb year 2021). In terms of the full investigation: Recipients received multivisceral, liver-intestinal, or isolated intestinal transplants. Anti-thymocyte globulin induction was given to all recipients, followed by maintenance tacrolimus and steroids for roughly 3 years. Bulk TCR-beta CDR3 sequencing was used to track graft-versus-host and host-versus-graft alloreactive T cell clones in the graft, circulation and bone marrow after intestinal transplantation. Alloreactive clones were identified by sequencing pre-transplant mixed lymphocyte reaction products and comparing them with unstimulated pre-transplant donor and recipient T cells. The cohort enrolled about two dozen intestinal transplant recipients including one retransplant, and a few patients lacking pretransplant specimens were excluded. A peak of at least 4% donor T cells among recipient peripheral blood mononuclear cells was the definition used for donor T cell macrochimerism. Rather than being sequenced by the commercial service, samples from three later patients were sequenced in-house on an Illumina MiSeq and processed with MiXCR. The research as a whole found: In the allografts of patients with donor T cell macrochimerism, GvH to HvG T cell clonal ratios were high. Early after transplant, peak levels of circulating GvH clones were found to be associated with declines in HvG clones. Conclusions were limited by the relatively low number and heterogeneity of intestinal transplant patients. GvH clones were detected in recipient bone marrow, and some appeared earlier in ileal mucosa or blood, consistent with an intestinal mucosal origin.

The library was built by means of the immunoSEQ multiplex PCR assay. In most patients, genomic DNA was isolated using the Qiagen DNeasy Blood and Tissue Kit and sent frozen to Adaptive Biotechnologies for TCR sequencing. High-throughput TCR-beta CDR3 sequencing of genomic DNA from most patients was performed by Adaptive Biotechnologies. From the authors' description of their analysis: Adaptive's ImmunoSEQ software was the source of the TCR sequencing data for about 20 patients, while three other patients were processed with MiXCR and VDJtools. To correct CD4 versus CD8 sorting errors, sequences present in both subsets at a frequency ratio below 5:1 were removed. Because the origin of CDR3 nucleotide sequences shared between donor and recipient could not be assigned, those sequences were removed. At least 2-fold expansion over unstimulated cells and a minimum CFSE-low frequency of 0.002% (template counts) or 0.001% (read counts) were required for clones to be classified as alloreactive. Clones detected in sequenced pre-transplant spleen, lymph node, or MLR CFSE-low populations of the donor or recipient were defined as mappable. The cumulative frequency of alloreactive clones was calculated as a percentage of all sequences, weighted by copy number. Sourced from immuneACCESS, this table was stored by TCRdb with only in-frame sequences that have V and J called. A share of the clones is absent; for the studies checked, an unresolved V gene accounts for under half, and the remainder has no known explanation. The V and J calls and the clone size are those of that table, but D and trimming were determined from the DNA. This sample is represented by about 86,000 clones; about 87% of them were singletons. Approximately 0.28% of the sample lies in the top ten.

Explained via the paper, the time point label denotes: cells obtained before transplantation from donor or recipient. CD3+CD4+ and CD3+CD8+ populations were FACS-sorted from unstimulated pre-transplant donor and recipient cells taken from spleen or lymph nodes. Trimming removed 4 bases from V and 3 bases from J, leaving 10 bases between the germline ends. There are 13 amino acids in the CDR3, from cysteine to phenylalanine inclusive. The entry retains the CDR3 DNA only, 39 bases that are in frame from base 1. Sequences MNHNS (CDR1) and SASEGT (CDR2) are obtained from the germline V gene. This clone was seen only once. No cognate antigen has been identified for it. It has no much larger one-base neighbor in the sample; base qualities were not kept.

The rearranged segments are TRBV6-1 and TRBJ2-7; tentative D gene TRBD1, with 6 bases matching. The sequenced sample was unstimulated CD4+ T cells sorted from spleen or lymph node cells, obtained before transplant. The TCR was taken from a human donor who was the organ donor for an intestinal transplant. The CDR3 protein sequence reads: CASSGTDRYEQYF. The DNA sequence reads TGTGCCAGCAGTGGGACAGACCGCTACGAGCAGTACTTC.